These T cell receptor beta chains were read from a single sample in a study of cytomegalovirus exposure and HLA in healthy donors. Assay used: immunoSEQ multiplex PCR; TCRdb lists only in-frame clones, some missing. The table records about 73,000 clones, 80% of them present only once. Sequences were obtained from PBMCs. All receptors come from a male donor in good health and CMV-seronegative. CDR3s include the opening cysteine and the closing phenylalanine or tryptophan. The D gene is left open where the match is weak. A clone size is listed for some rows: how often the clone was seen (once, few, many), or a class if it is expanded.

abundance	d_gene	v_gene	j_gene	CDR3nt	CDR3aa
once	TRBD2	TRBV19	TRBJ2-6	TGTGCCACCAAAAAACCCTCGGGACTAGCGGGGGGGAATGGGGCCAACGTCCTGACTTTC	CATKKPSGLAGGNGANVLTF
few	TRBD1	TRBV9	TRBJ2-1	TGTGCCAGCAGCGAGGACGGACAGGGGGCTAATGAGCAGTTCTTC	CASSEDGQGANEQFF
few	TRBD1	TRBV19	TRBJ1-1	TGTGCCAGTAGTGCGGACAGGGACACTGAAGCTTTCTTT	CASSADRDTEAFF
.	TRBD2	TRBV7-2	TRBJ2-3	TGTGCCAGCAGCTTGACTAGCGGGGGGGCAGGGGATACGCAGTATTTT	CASSLTSGGAGDTQYF
.	.	TRBV28	TRBJ1-5	TGTGCCAGCAGCCCAAGACAGACTAGCAATCAGCCCCAGCATTTT	CASSPRQTSNQPQHF
.	.	TRBV5-4	TRBJ2-7	TGTGCCAGCAGCTTCGGGAGATCCTCCTACGAGCAGTACTTC	CASSFGRSSYEQYF
.	.	TRBV6-6	TRBJ1-5	TGTGCCAGCAGCTCAGCGGGACACTATAGCAATCAGCCCCAGCATTTT	CASSSAGHYSNQPQHF
.	TRBD2	TRBV5-4	TRBJ2-3	TGTGCCAGCAGTCCCGGGGGGGCGGGGACAGATACGCAGTATTTT	CASSPGGAGTDTQYF
once	TRBD1	TRBV6-5	TRBJ2-7	TGTGCCAGCAGTCATACGACAGGGGTGGAGCAGTACTTC	CASSHTTGVEQYF
.	TRBD1	TRBV7-8	TRBJ1-5	TGTGCCAGCAGCCAGGGGGAGTACAATCAGCCCCAGCATTTT	CASSQGEYNQPQHF
.	TRBD1	TRBV6-5	TRBJ1-1	TGTGCCAGCAGTTACTCAGACAGGGAAGGCACTGAAGCTTTCTTT	CASSYSDREGTEAFF
.	TRBD1	TRBV18	TRBJ2-7	TGTGCCAGCTCACGACCGGGACAGGGATACGAGCAGTACTTC	CASSRPGQGYEQYF
.	.	TRBV6-5	TRBJ2-1	TGTGCCAGCCGAGGACTTCCCAATGAGCAGTTCTTC	CASRGLPNEQFF
.	.	TRBV5-1	TRBJ1-1	TGCGCCAGCAGCTTTGAGGGAGGAGCTTTCTTT	CASSFEGGAFF
.	TRBD2	TRBV5-1	TRBJ2-1	TGCGCCAGCAGCACTTTAGGCGGGAGGCAGCAGTTCTTC	CASSTLGGRQQFF
once	TRBD1	TRBV2	TRBJ1-2	TGTGCCAGCAGTGAGTGGGGACAGGGAAATAATGACTACACCTTC	CASSEWGQGNNDYTF
.	TRBD2	TRBV9	TRBJ2-3	TGTGCCAGCAGCGTCAGCGGGAGGGAGGCAGATACGCAGTATTTT	CASSVSGREADTQYF